Listed here is a single T cell receptor (beta chain). Its antigen remains unknown. This entry comes from a study of T cells in Graves' hyperthyroidism and ophthalmopathy. Authors of the study amplified TCR beta CDR3 regions from RNA transcripts. HTBI primers were used for first-round RT-PCR of the TCR CDR3. Each CDR3 protein is one row after TCRdb ran MiXCR on the multiplex PCR reads. Of around 700,000 distinct CDR3 sequences listed, roughly a sixth are singletons. Fresh 10 ml peripheral blood yielded PBMCs. Study-wide results and limits: The majority of expanded thyroid clonotypes above 0.001 also appeared in blood. In validation, the model predicted ophthalmopathy. These predictions came a median about 6.5 months before onset.

CDR1 and CDR2 (germline): LGHDT, YNNKEL (reference sequence). This CDR3 is 18 amino acids long. Trimming took 0 bases from V and 4 from J, leaving 16 bases between them. Material for sequencing was blood. This sequence originates from a woman in her 50s with Graves' hyperthyroidism that later progressed to Graves' ophthalmopathy. V and J are TRBV3-1 and TRBJ1-6; D is uncertain. CDR3 sequence (DNA): TGTGCCAGCAGCCAAGAAGTCGTCTCTGCACTTTATAATTCACCCCTCCACTTT. This translates into CASSQEVVSALYNSPLHF.